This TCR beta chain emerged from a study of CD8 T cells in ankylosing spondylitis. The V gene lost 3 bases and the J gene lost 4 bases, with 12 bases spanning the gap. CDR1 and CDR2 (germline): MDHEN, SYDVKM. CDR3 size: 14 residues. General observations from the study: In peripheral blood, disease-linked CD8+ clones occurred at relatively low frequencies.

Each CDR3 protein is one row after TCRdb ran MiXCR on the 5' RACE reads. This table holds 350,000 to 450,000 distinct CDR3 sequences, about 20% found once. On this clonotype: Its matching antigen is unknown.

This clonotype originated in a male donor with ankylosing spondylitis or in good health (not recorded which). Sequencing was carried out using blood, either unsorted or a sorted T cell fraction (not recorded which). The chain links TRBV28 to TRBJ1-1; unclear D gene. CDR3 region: CASSFGRTFTEAFF. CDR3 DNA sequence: TGTGCCAGCAGTTTTGGCCGTACTTTCACTGAAGCTTTCTTT.